This TCR beta chain was sequenced during a study of T cells after yellow fever vaccination. V lost 6 bases to trimming and J lost 5 bases, with 11 bases between them. Germline V gene lookup returns CDR1 MNHNS and CDR2 SASEGT. The CDR3 runs to 14 residues. Study findings and constraints: Post-booster repertoires again held most primary-vaccination clones (96% CD4, 88% CD8).

TCRdb passed the 5' RACE reads through MiXCR, listing each CDR3 protein once. This table has nearly 550,000 distinct CDR3 sequences, 15% to 20% appearing once. As to this clonotype: Its antigen is as yet unknown.

The TCR was taken from a man younger than 45 who received the YFV17D yellow fever vaccine. The chain has TRBV6-1 and TRBJ1-6; D may be TRBD1 (6 bases). The specimen was PBMCs, collected 15 days after the yellow fever booster vaccination. This chain's CDR3 is CASRWGHDNSPLHF. The CDR3 DNA is TGTGCCAGCAGATGGGGACATGATAATTCACCCCTCCACTTT.